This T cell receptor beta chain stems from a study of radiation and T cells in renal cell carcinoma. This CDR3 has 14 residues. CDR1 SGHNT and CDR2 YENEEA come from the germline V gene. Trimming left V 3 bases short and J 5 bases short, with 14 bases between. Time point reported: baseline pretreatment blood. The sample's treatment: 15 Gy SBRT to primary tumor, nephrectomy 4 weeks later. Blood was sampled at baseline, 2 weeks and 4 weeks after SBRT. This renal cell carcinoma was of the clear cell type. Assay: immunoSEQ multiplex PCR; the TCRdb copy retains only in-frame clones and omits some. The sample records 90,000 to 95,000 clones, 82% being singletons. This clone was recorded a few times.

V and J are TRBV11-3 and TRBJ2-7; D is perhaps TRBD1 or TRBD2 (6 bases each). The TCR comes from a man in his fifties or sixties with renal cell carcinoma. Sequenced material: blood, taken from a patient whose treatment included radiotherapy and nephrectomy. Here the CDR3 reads CASSLGPGAHEQYF. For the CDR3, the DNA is TGTGCCAGCAGCTTGGGTCCGGGGGCCCACGAGCAGTACTTC. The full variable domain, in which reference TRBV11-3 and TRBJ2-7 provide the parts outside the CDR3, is EAGVVQSPRYKIIEKKQPVAFWCNPISGHNTLYWYLQNLGQGPELLIRYENEEAVDDSQLPKDRFSAERLKGVDSTLKIQPAELGDSAVYLCASSLGPGAHEQYFGPGTRLTVT.